This TCR beta chain is drawn from a study of T cell repertoires in cytomegalovirus infection. Study-wide context: Carrying CMV and the relevant HLA type showed in public TCR beta signatures. Study-wide points: CMV carriers with the relevant HLA were identified by cumulative public TCR beta family frequency. There were HLA-C-restricted CMV-specific TCR beta clonotypes dominating the ex vivo response.

TCRdb redid the calling of the reads with MiXCR, one entry per CDR3 protein. The sample yields approximately 500,000 distinct CDR3 sequences, approximately 15% seen once. V lost 0 bases and J 6 bases, leaving 21 bases between the germline ends. Germline V CDR1 and CDR2: LGHDT, YNNKEL (reference sequence). The CDR3 runs 17 residues. This clonotype came up a few times. Antigen unknown. This receptor was identified in a human donor in good health (CMV status not recorded). Some clones in this sample may be carry-over from other donors' samples. The sequencing sample was made of CD8+ T cells from PBMCs. The rearrangement joins TRBV3-1 to TRBJ2-7; D is unclear. The chain's CDR3 is CASSQEGTSSLVFEQYF. The CDR3, as DNA: TGTGCCAGCAGCCAAGAAGGAACGTCCTCACTTGTTTTCGAGCAGTACTTC.